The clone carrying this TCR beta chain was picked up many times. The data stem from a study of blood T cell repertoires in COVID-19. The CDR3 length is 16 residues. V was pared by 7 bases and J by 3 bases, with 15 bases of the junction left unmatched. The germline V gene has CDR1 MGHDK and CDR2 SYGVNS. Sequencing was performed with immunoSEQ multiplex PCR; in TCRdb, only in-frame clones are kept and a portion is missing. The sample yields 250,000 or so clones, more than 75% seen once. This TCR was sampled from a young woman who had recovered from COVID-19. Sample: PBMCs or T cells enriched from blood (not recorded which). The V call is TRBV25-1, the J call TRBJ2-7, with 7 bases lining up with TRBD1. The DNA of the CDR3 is TGTGCCAGCACCGCTATAAGGACAGGCGGTGGCTACGAGCAGTACTTC. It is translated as CASTAIRTGGGYEQYF.